Below are 29 T cell receptor beta chains sequenced from a single sample in a study of blood T cell repertoires in COVID-19. Profiling relied on immunoSEQ multiplex PCR, and the TCRdb table lists in-frame clones only, not all of them. The table records 250,000 or so clones, 80% to 90% of them present only once. Sequencing was carried out using PBMCs or T cells enriched from blood (not recorded which). The source is a young woman with acute COVID-19.

The V and J genes are TRBV4-1 and TRBJ2-7; 8 bases are shared with TRBD2. Germline lookup yields CDR1 MGHRA and CDR2 YSYEKL. This CDR3 contains 15 residues. V lost 0 bases and J lost 3; bases outside the gene matches: 4. CDR3 sequence (DNA): TGCGCCAGCAGCCAAGAGCGGGGGGACTTCTACGAGCAGTACTTC. It yields the protein CASSQERGDFYEQYF.

The V and J genes are TRBV5-4 and TRBJ2-1; TRBD2 might be the D (6 bases). V lost 4 bases to trimming and J lost 2 bases, with 10 bases between them. Germline CDR1 SGHNT, CDR2 YYREEE (reference sequence). This CDR3 is built from 14 residues. The CDR3: CASSLRLAYNEQFF. In nucleotides, the CDR3 is TGTGCCAGCAGCCTCCGACTAGCCTACAATGAGCAGTTCTTC.

A word on this clone: Other DNA sequences in this sample translate to the same CDR3. This rearrangement joins TRBV19 to TRBJ2-1, with 12 bases lining up with TRBD2. CDR1 is LNHDA, CDR2 SQIVND, per germline (reference sequence). The CDR3 consists of 14 residues. V was pared by 6 bases and J by 7 bases, with 4 bases of the junction left unmatched. The CDR3 sequence is CASSRLAGVNEQFF. CDR3 DNA sequence: TGTGCCAGTAGCCGACTAGCGGGAGTTAATGAGCAGTTCTTC.

V is TRBV3-1 (or the pseudogene TRBV3-2) and J is TRBJ1-2, with D hard to call. V was shortened by 6 bases and J by 8 bases, with 10 bases between the two germline ends. The length of the CDR3 is 11 residues. Germline V gives CDR1 LGHDT, CDR2 YNNKEL (reference sequence). Written as DNA, the CDR3 is TGTGCCAGCAGACAATCGTCGGGCTACACCTTC. Its protein product is CASRQSSGYTF.

This clone was observed a few times. V usage is TRBV2 and J usage is TRBJ2-7; D unresolved. Trimming pared 6 bases from V and 3 bases from J, leaving 12 bases between. The CDR3 spans 13 residues. Germline V CDR1 and CDR2: SNHLY, FYNNEI. CDR3 in DNA: TGTGCCAGCAGCCACAAACCCTTCTACGAGCAGTACTTC. It specifies CASSHKPFYEQYF.

The genes are TRBV19 and TRBJ2-6, with D possibly TRBD2 on 5 matching bases. The length of the CDR3 is 16 residues. V lost 3 bases, J lost 0 bases, and 9 bases lay in between. In germline, CDR1 is LNHDA, CDR2 SQIVND (reference sequence). The CDR3 DNA follows: TGTGCCAGTAGTATTAGCAGCGGCTCTGGGGCCAACGTCCTGACTTTC. Protein sequence: CASSISSGSGANVLTF.

The CDR3 DNA follows: TGTGCCAGTAGTATGACTAGCCGATCCCTCCTCAGCGGGACAGATACGCAGTATTTT. Protein: CASSMTSRSLLSGTDTQYF. This chain joins TRBV19 and TRBJ2-3; the match to TRBD2 covers 7 bases. V gave up 3 bases and J gave up 3 bases; unmatched junction bases: 18. The V gene's germline CDR1 is LNHDA and CDR2 SQIVND (reference sequence). The CDR3 covers 19 residues.

This clone occurred once. In DNA form, the CDR3 reads TGTGCCAGCAGTGGCACCGGGACAGGGTACAATGAGCAGTTCTTC. Translating gives CASSGTGTGYNEQFF. V gene TRBV28 combines with J gene TRBJ2-1, with 9 bases lining up with TRBD1. Per germline, CDR1 MDHEN and CDR2 SYDVKM. The CDR3 consists of 15 residues. Trimming cost V 5 bases and J 4 bases; bases outside gene matches: 6.

A word on this clone: The same CDR3 is also encoded by other DNA sequences in this sample. The gene calls are TRBV28 and TRBJ1-4; 7 nucleotides match TRBD1. This CDR3 is 14 amino acids long. The germline V gene encodes CDR1 MDHEN and CDR2 SYDVKM. The junction had 0 bases not matched to a gene; V was cut back by 3 bases and J by 2 bases. In DNA, the CDR3 is TGTGCCAGCAGTTTGACAGGGACTAATGAAAAACTGTTTTTT. The encoded protein is CASSLTGTNEKLFF.

The rearrangement joins TRBV2 to TRBJ1-1; weak D call: TRBD1 (5 bases). CDR3 length equals 16 residues. CDR1 is SNHLY, CDR2 FYNNEI, per germline. Deletions cut 8 bases from V and 0 bases from J, with 19 bases between. The CDR3 loop reads CASFDPVDSLNTEAFF. As DNA, the CDR3 is TGTGCCAGCTTCGACCCAGTTGACAGCTTGAACACTGAAGCTTTCTTT. The full variable domain, in which reference TRBV2 and TRBJ1-1 provide the parts outside the CDR3, is EPEVTQTPSHQVTQMGQEVILRCVPISNHLYFYWYRQILGQKVEFLVSFYNNEISEKSEIFDDQFSVERPDGSNFTLKIRSTKLEDSAMYFCASFDPVDSLNTEAFFGQGTRLTVV.

The chain carries TRBV9 and TRBJ2-1; 7 bases match TRBD2. Germline trimming cut 0 bases from V and 7 bases from J; bases unmatched to any gene: 10. The CDR3 is 16 amino acids. CDR1 SGDLS and CDR2 YYNGEE come from the germline V gene. In DNA, the CDR3 is TGTGCCAGCAGCGTAGCTCCGGGAGGACTCCCAAATGAGCAGTTCTTC. Translation gives CASSVAPGGLPNEQFF.

This chain connects TRBV28 to TRBJ2-3; the D gene is possibly TRBD2 (6 bases). Germline CDR1 and CDR2: MDHEN and SYDVKM. The V end was cut by 2 bases, the J end by 7 bases, with 13 bases between. This CDR3 has 14 amino acids. CDR3 bases: TGTGCCAGCAGTTTACGGGGGAATAGGAATACGCAGTATTTT. Translated: CASSLRGNRNTQYF. The entire variable domain, with the rest obtained from reference TRBV28 and TRBJ2-3, is as follows: DVKVTQSSRYLVKRTGEKVFLECVQDMDHENMFWYRQDPGLGLRLIYFSYDVKMKEKGDIPEGYSVSREKKERFSLILESASTNQTSMYLCASSLRGNRNTQYFGPGTRLTVL.

This chain joins TRBV27 and TRBJ1-2; D gene ambiguous. This CDR3 is 14 amino acids long. The germline V gene has CDR1 MNHEY and CDR2 SMNVEV (reference sequence). V gave up 5 bases and J gave up 1 base, with 11 bases separating them. The CDR3 DNA is TGTGCCAGCAGTCCTACACAGTTTAACTATGGCTACACCTTC. The encoded protein is CASSPTQFNYGYTF.

The CDR3 protein is CASSLRGLYEQYF. DNA for the CDR3: TGTGCCAGCAGTTTACGGGGGTTGTACGAGCAGTACTTC. The chain joins TRBV28 to TRBJ2-7; maybe TRBD2 (6 bases). V lost 2 bases and J lost 4, with 9 bases in between. Germline V lookup: CDR1 MDHEN, CDR2 SYDVKM. The CDR3 has 13 residues.

The chain combines TRBV7-3 with TRBJ2-7, with TRBD2 as a possible D gene (5 bases). Trimming removed 5 bases at V and 4 bases at J, with 12 bases between. Germline CDR1 is SGHTA and CDR2 is FQGTGA. This CDR3 has 13 amino acids. The CDR3 is CASSRGQTYEQYF. The CDR3 region has the DNA TGTGCCAGCAGCCGGGGTCAAACGTACGAGCAGTACTTC.

This chain links TRBV14 with TRBJ1-2; TRBD1 agrees at 10 bases. This CDR3 has 14 amino acids. CDR1 and CDR2 from the germline V gene are SGHDN and FVKESK. Trimming cost V 4 bases and J 8 bases; bases outside gene matches: 7. CDR3 coding DNA: TGTGCCAGCAGCCCTCGGACAGGGGGAGAGGGCTACACCTTC. Translation: CASSPRTGGEGYTF.

The chain combines TRBV20-1 with TRBJ2-7; 14 nucleotides line up with TRBD2. Germline V CDR1 and CDR2: DFQATT, SNEGSKA (reference sequence). The CDR3 runs 14 residues. V lost 5 bases, J lost 5 bases, and 5 bases stayed unmatched. CDR3 sequence (DNA): TGCAGTGCTCGTGGGACTAGCGGGAGCAACGAGCAGTACTTC. Its translation is CSARGTSGSNEQYF.

The chain combines TRBV28 with TRBJ2-1; 9 bases are a match to TRBD2. Germline V CDR1 and CDR2: MDHEN, SYDVKM. J gave up 6 bases and V 5 bases, and 11 bases lay outside the gene matches. This CDR3 has 16 residues. CDR3 loop: CASSTRGSGRLNEQFF. The CDR3 region has the DNA TGTGCCAGCAGTACCCGGGGTAGCGGGAGACTCAATGAGCAGTTCTTC.

This chain links TRBV6-5 with TRBJ1-3; a possible D gene is TRBD1 (5 bases). Trimming took 4 bases from V and 0 from J, leaving 10 bases between them. Per germline, CDR1 MNHEY and CDR2 SVGAGI. The CDR3 contains 15 residues. The CDR3 DNA is TGTGCCAGCAGTTCCCTCACAGGCTCTGGAAACACCATATATTTT. Protein: CASSSLTGSGNTIYF.

This chain joins TRBV28 and TRBJ1-4; D gene unclear. The CDR3 is 15 residues long. CDR1 MDHEN and CDR2 SYDVKM come from the germline V gene. Trimming took off 6 bases at V and 6 bases at J, with 17 bases between the two ends. The CDR3 here is CASRDSGKWDEKLFF. The CDR3 DNA reads TGTGCCAGCAGGGATTCAGGCAAATGGGATGAAAAACTGTTTTTT.

This clone occurred once. The J gene is TRBJ1-4, the V gene TRBV10-2; TRBD1 agrees at 9 bases. Germline CDR1 and CDR2: WSHSY and SAAADI. V dropped 4 bases and J dropped 8; count of bases not matched to a gene: 11. This CDR3 region has 16 residues. The CDR3 here is CASSGQNRGLGEKLFF. The CDR3 DNA is TGCGCCAGCAGTGGCCAGAACAGGGGGCTTGGGGAAAAACTGTTTTTT.

J is TRBJ2-3 and V is TRBV9; TRBD2 aligns across 7 bases. Germline CDR1 and CDR2: SGDLS and YYNGEE. After removal of 0 bases from V and 3 bases from J, the junction contained 16 bases not matched to a gene. The CDR3 spans 19 residues. The CDR3, as DNA: TGTGCCAGCAGCGTAGTCCCTCGGGGGTGGACGGGGGGTACAGATACGCAGTATTTT. Protein product: CASSVVPRGWTGGTDTQYF.

This chain joins TRBV5-1 and TRBJ2-1, with 9 bases fitting TRBD1. Germline V CDR1 and CDR2: SGHRS, YFSETQ. V trimming: 5 bases; J trimming: 8 bases; junction bases outside the gene matches: 11. There are 15 residues in the CDR3. Here the CDR3 reads CASSRLPGQGYEQFF. Here the CDR3 DNA reads TGCGCCAGCAGTCGCCTCCCGGGACAGGGCTATGAGCAGTTCTTC.

J is TRBJ2-3 and V is TRBV5-1; TRBD2 matches at 13 bases. Germline CDR1 and CDR2: SGHRS and YFSETQ. CDR3 length: 16 amino acids. Germline trimming cut 4 bases from V and 6 bases from J; bases unmatched to any gene: 8. The CDR3 loop is CASSQGLAGSGDTQYF. The CDR3 nucleotides are TGCGCCAGCAGCCAGGGACTAGCGGGATCTGGGGATACGCAGTATTTT.

The chain's CDR3 is CATSVGGSYNEQFF. CDR3 nucleotide sequence: TGTGCCACCAGTGTGGGGGGCTCCTACAATGAGCAGTTCTTC. The chain combines TRBV24-1 with TRBJ2-1; possibly TRBD2 for D (6 bases). The V gene's germline CDR1 is KGHDR and CDR2 SFDVKD. V shed 5 bases and J shed 0 bases, with 7 bases lying between them. The CDR3 contains 14 residues.

The chain has TRBV5-1 and TRBJ2-3, with 7 positions matching TRBD2. V dropped 1 base and J dropped 3; count of bases not matched to a gene: 2. The germline V gene encodes CDR1 SGHRS and CDR2 YFSETQ. CDR3 length equals 14 residues. CDR3 DNA sequence: TGCGCCAGCAGCTTGCTACTAGCGACAGATACGCAGTATTTT. Translating it yields CASSLLLATDTQYF.

This rearrangement joins TRBV4-1 to TRBJ1-4; D may be TRBD1 (6 bases). Germline V gene data show CDR1 as MGHRA and CDR2 as YSYEKL. V lost 1 base and J lost 5, with 20 bases in between. CDR3 length equals 18 residues. In nucleotides, the CDR3 is TGCGCCAGCAGCCAAGGACCCAGGGGTCGGATTATGAATGAAAAACTGTTTTTT. Translated: CASSQGPRGRIMNEKLFF.

The chain recombines TRBV2 with TRBJ2-1; D is undetermined. In germline, CDR1 is SNHLY, CDR2 FYNNEI. Trimming cost V 8 bases and J 1 base, with 15 bases left between them. CDR3 size: 15 residues. CDR3 nucleotide sequence: TGTGCCAGCCGATCCTTACGGGTTTCCTACAATGAGCAGTTCTTC. This codes for CASRSLRVSYNEQFF.

This chain joins TRBV11-2 and TRBJ2-1, with 11 bases that match TRBD2. Losses at the gene ends were 6 bases for V and 9 bases for J; bases not matched to a gene: 4. Germline CDR1 and CDR2: SGHAT and FQNNGV. The CDR3 has 13 amino acids. The CDR3 protein is CASSSLAGAEQFF. The CDR3 DNA is TGTGCCAGCAGTTCACTAGCGGGAGCTGAGCAGTTCTTC.